This is a list of T cell receptor beta chains from one sample in a study of cytomegalovirus exposure and HLA in healthy donors. Only in-frame clones appear in the TCRdb table, and some are missing; sequencing was by immunoSEQ multiplex PCR. Of more than 95,000 clones listed, around 80% are singletons. The sample taken for sequencing was PBMCs. These receptors were collected from a man aged 25-45 years in good health and CMV-seropositive. Both conserved end residues are part of each CDR3. D genes are given only for firm matches. Where a row states a size, it is once, few, many or the class of an expanded clone; other rows omit it.

V gene,D gene,clone size,J gene,CDR3 protein,CDR3 DNA
TRBV14,NA,NA,TRBJ2-7,CASSPLRGGSSSYEQYF,TGTGCCAGCAGCCCCCTGAGGGGGGGGTCTAGCTCCTACGAGCAGTACTTC
TRBV2,TRBD1,NA,TRBJ1-6,CASIGTGVYNSPLHF,TGTGCCAGCATTGGGACAGGGGTATATAATTCACCCCTCCACTTT
TRBV5-1,TRBD1,NA,TRBJ2-4,CASRSLTGENIQYF,TGCGCCAGCAGAAGTCTTACAGGGGAAAACATTCAGTACTTC
TRBV7-7,NA,once,TRBJ2-2,CASSLGAGTDSGELFF,TGTGCTAGCAGCTTAGGGGCGGGGACTGATTCCGGGGAGCTGTTTTTT
TRBV6-5,TRBD1,NA,TRBJ1-4,CASSPTGGQNEKLFF,TGTGCCAGCAGTCCTACAGGGGGCCAAAATGAAAAACTGTTTTTT
TRBV6-5,TRBD1,NA,TRBJ2-7,CASSRAGGRNEQYF,TGTGCCAGCAGTCGAGCAGGGGGCAGGAACGAGCAGTACTTC
TRBV20-1,NA,NA,TRBJ2-1,CSAVRSEQFF,TGCAGTGCAGTCCGGAGTGAGCAGTTCTTC
TRBV27,TRBD2,NA,TRBJ2-3,CASSRLAGDGTDTQYF,TGTGCCAGCAGCCGACTAGCGGGGGATGGCACAGATACGCAGTATTTT
TRBV7-2,TRBD2,NA,TRBJ2-1,CASSLSREGRNEQFF,TGTGCCAGCAGCTTATCCCGGGAGGGGAGAAATGAGCAGTTCTTC
TRBV19,NA,NA,TRBJ2-2,CASSWTDTGELFF,TGTGCCAGTAGCTGGACAGACACCGGGGAGCTGTTTTTT
TRBV2,NA,NA,TRBJ1-4,CASQQEINEKLFF,TGTGCCAGTCAACAAGAAATAAATGAAAAACTGTTTTTT
TRBV4-2,TRBD2,NA,TRBJ2-5,CASSQVAGGPETQYF,TGTGCCAGCAGCCAGGTAGCGGGGGGCCCAGAGACCCAGTACTTC
TRBV2,NA,NA,TRBJ1-5,CASSVGGPQHF,TGTGCCAGCAGTGTAGGAGGACCCCAGCATTTT
TRBV6-1,TRBD2,few,TRBJ2-3,CASSEGSGGATDTQYF,TGTGCCAGCAGTGAAGGGAGCGGGGGGGCCACAGATACGCAGTATTTT
TRBV2,NA,NA,TRBJ1-1,CASSVGGGGVEAFF,TGTGCCAGCAGTGTAGGGGGGGGCGGAGTTGAAGCTTTCTTT
TRBV11-3,TRBD1,NA,TRBJ2-1,CASSLVAGTGKDGEQFF,TGTGCCAGCAGCTTAGTGGCCGGGACAGGGAAAGATGGTGAGCAGTTCTTC
TRBV27,TRBD2,NA,TRBJ2-1,CASLRTSGSHEQFF,TGTGCCAGTCTCCGGACTAGCGGGAGTCATGAGCAGTTCTTC
TRBV10-3,NA,many,TRBJ2-3,CAISGLLQGPSADTQYF,TGTGCCATCAGTGGATTATTACAGGGACCGTCGGCAGATACGCAGTATTTT
TRBV7-6,TRBD1,NA,TRBJ1-2,CASSLGTGMDGYTF,TGTGCCAGCAGCTTAGGGACAGGGATGGATGGCTACACCTTC
TRBV5-6,NA,NA,TRBJ1-4,CASSLGKLNEKLFF,TGTGCCAGCAGCCTCGGGAAGCTGAATGAAAAACTGTTTTTT
TRBV11-2,TRBD1,NA,TRBJ2-7,CASSLEQGSYYEQYF,TGTGCCAGCAGCTTAGAACAGGGGTCGTACTACGAGCAGTACTTC
TRBV5-1,NA,NA,TRBJ2-7,CASSLTASSYEQYF,TGCGCCAGCAGCTTGACAGCCAGCTCCTACGAGCAGTACTTC